These T cell receptor beta chains were read from a single sample in a study of cytomegalovirus exposure and HLA in healthy donors. Data came from immunoSEQ multiplex PCR; TCRdb stores just in-frame clones and leaves some out. This table holds approximately 110,000 clones, about four fifths found once. Sequencing was done on a sample of PBMCs. These receptors were collected from a man aged 35 to 55 in good health and CMV-seronegative. CDR3s leave out the opening cysteine and the closing phenylalanine or tryptophan. A clone size is listed for some rows: how often the clone was seen (once, few, many), or a class if it is expanded.

clone_size: -; j_call: TRBJ2-7; v_call: TRBV7-2; cdr3_aa: ASSLVGAWEQY
clone_size: few; j_call: TRBJ1-2; v_call: TRBV23-1; cdr3_aa: ASSQPGNYGYT
clone_size: -; j_call: TRBJ2-3; v_call: TRBV30; cdr3_aa: ASGQGSTQY
clone_size: -; j_call: TRBJ1-1; v_call: TRBV5-1; cdr3_aa: ASSTYRGGSTEAF
clone_size: -; j_call: TRBJ2-4; v_call: TRBV4-1; cdr3_aa: ASSQAPDIQY
clone_size: few; j_call: TRBJ1-1; v_call: TRBV7-9; cdr3_aa: ASSLGTGAEAF
clone_size: -; j_call: TRBJ1-5; v_call: TRBV6-1; cdr3_aa: ASSETRYNDQPQH
clone_size: -; j_call: TRBJ1-5; v_call: TRBV25-1; cdr3_aa: ASSVTGINQPQH
clone_size: once; j_call: TRBJ1-5; v_call: TRBV10-2; cdr3_aa: ASSESGGDQPQH
clone_size: -; j_call: TRBJ2-7; v_call: TRBV5-1; cdr3_aa: ASRRDRDYEQY
clone_size: -; j_call: TRBJ1-4; v_call: TRBV7-9; cdr3_aa: ASSGRTATNEKLF
clone_size: -; j_call: TRBJ2-1; v_call: TRBV27; cdr3_aa: ASSSRQGLIAGGNYNEQF
clone_size: -; j_call: TRBJ2-3; v_call: TRBV7-9; cdr3_aa: ASSPLFTDTQY
clone_size: -; j_call: TRBJ2-1; v_call: TRBV28; cdr3_aa: ASSLLTAYLNSYNEQF
clone_size: few; j_call: TRBJ2-5; v_call: TRBV7-2; cdr3_aa: ASSRAGGPDVMRETQY
clone_size: -; j_call: TRBJ1-1; v_call: TRBV7-9; cdr3_aa: ASSLKHPGTEAF
clone_size: -; j_call: TRBJ1-1; v_call: TRBV11-1; cdr3_aa: ASSLSQKNTEAF
clone_size: -; j_call: TRBJ2-6; v_call: TRBV7-2; cdr3_aa: AEEPASGANVLT
clone_size: few; j_call: TRBJ1-5; v_call: TRBV13; cdr3_aa: ASSLRGGSQH
clone_size: few; j_call: TRBJ1-4; v_call: TRBV28; cdr3_aa: ASSLGARNEKLF
clone_size: -; j_call: TRBJ2-7; v_call: TRBV7-8; cdr3_aa: ASSSGGWEQY
clone_size: -; j_call: TRBJ2-3; v_call: TRBV7-6; cdr3_aa: ASSLTQGEGPDTQY
clone_size: -; j_call: TRBJ1-1; v_call: TRBV5-8; cdr3_aa: ASRDESAGYTEAF
clone_size: -; j_call: TRBJ1-6; v_call: TRBV30; cdr3_aa: AWSVRGQGNNSPLH
clone_size: few; j_call: TRBJ2-7; v_call: TRBV4-2; cdr3_aa: ASSQATGGLGEQY
clone_size: -; j_call: TRBJ1-5; v_call: TRBV27; cdr3_aa: ATGNSNQPQH
clone_size: -; j_call: TRBJ2-7; v_call: TRBV28; cdr3_aa: GTHAGGYEQY
clone_size: -; j_call: TRBJ1-4; v_call: TRBV6-5; cdr3_aa: ASNHRDSSYEKLF
clone_size: -; j_call: TRBJ2-7; v_call: TRBV28; cdr3_aa: ASSLLLNERAYEQY
clone_size: few; j_call: TRBJ1-2; v_call: TRBV7-2; cdr3_aa: ARHTLTREANYGYT
clone_size: -; j_call: TRBJ2-7; v_call: TRBV18; cdr3_aa: ASSTGQGMYEQY
clone_size: -; j_call: TRBJ1-1; v_call: TRBV5-1; cdr3_aa: ASREQIMNTEAF
clone_size: -; j_call: TRBJ2-7; v_call: TRBV7-9; cdr3_aa: ASSPGQGYEQY
clone_size: -; j_call: TRBJ2-7; v_call: TRBV5-1; cdr3_aa: ASSLRPDGWTSGTTYEQY
clone_size: -; j_call: TRBJ2-3; v_call: TRBV28; cdr3_aa: ASSSRLSTDTQY
clone_size: -; j_call: TRBJ2-7; v_call: TRBV18; cdr3_aa: ASSPEDMPSGRPAYEQY
clone_size: -; j_call: TRBJ2-7; v_call: TRBV30; cdr3_aa: AWSVEDRVHEQY
clone_size: -; j_call: TRBJ1-1; v_call: TRBV7-2; cdr3_aa: ASSPNRGMNTEAF
clone_size: -; j_call: TRBJ1-5; v_call: TRBV15; cdr3_aa: ATSRDLREDQPQH
clone_size: -; j_call: TRBJ1-6; v_call: TRBV2; cdr3_aa: ASISTHGNSPLH
clone_size: -; j_call: TRBJ1-1; v_call: TRBV9; cdr3_aa: ASSVSGMNTEAF
clone_size: -; j_call: TRBJ1-5; v_call: TRBV7-3; cdr3_aa: ASSQGFQPQH
clone_size: -; j_call: TRBJ1-5; v_call: TRBV28; cdr3_aa: ASRPSGGTQPQH
clone_size: -; j_call: TRBJ1-6; v_call: TRBV27; cdr3_aa: ASSLGQSYSPFH
clone_size: once; j_call: TRBJ2-3; v_call: TRBV7-9; cdr3_aa: ASSLVEDRLFTDTQY
clone_size: -; j_call: TRBJ2-3; v_call: TRBV11-1; cdr3_aa: ASSPGTGETDTQY
clone_size: -; j_call: TRBJ2-1; v_call: TRBV7-3; cdr3_aa: ASSLNAGGYYNEQF
clone_size: -; j_call: TRBJ2-7; v_call: TRBV28; cdr3_aa: ASSLTGPSSYEQY
clone_size: -; j_call: TRBJ2-2; v_call: TRBV29-1; cdr3_aa: SVAHLNTGELF
clone_size: -; j_call: TRBJ2-5; v_call: TRBV7-9; cdr3_aa: SSSALATQIQETQY
clone_size: once; j_call: TRBJ2-1; v_call: TRBV7-2; cdr3_aa: ASSQVAERPYNEQF
clone_size: -; j_call: TRBJ2-7; v_call: TRBV7-9; cdr3_aa: ASSLADRGLLSYEQY
clone_size: -; j_call: TRBJ1-1; v_call: TRBV4-2; cdr3_aa: ASSPPGQGNTEAF
clone_size: once; j_call: TRBJ2-5; v_call: TRBV5-1; cdr3_aa: ASSLYGGPTEETQY
clone_size: -; j_call: TRBJ1-2; v_call: TRBV30; cdr3_aa: AWSVQYGALT
clone_size: -; j_call: TRBJ2-7; v_call: TRBV4-1; cdr3_aa: ASSTGRSYEQY